Here is one T cell receptor (beta chain) with its context. TCRdb keeps only in-frame clones here, not all; method: immunoSEQ multiplex PCR. The data show about a million clones, around 80% seen once. V was trimmed by 6 bases and J by 4 bases, leaving 10 bases between them. The length of the CDR3 is 14 residues. Germline-derived CDR1 and CDR2 are KGHSH and LQKENI. CD4+ cells were split into CD45RA+ naive and CD45RA-negative memory subsets. The source of the sample is a study of shared clonotypes between healthy human individuals. What was sequenced was memory CD4+ T cells sorted from blood. Subset in this sample: CD45RA-negative fraction. This receptor was taken from a man aged 18 to 30 in good health. The J gene is TRBJ1-6, the V gene TRBV18, with D uncertain. CDR3 in DNA: TGTGCCAGCTCTCAGGACGGATATAATTCACCCCTCCACTTT. Its translation: CASSQDGYNSPLHF. The whole variable domain, remainder taken from reference TRBV18 and TRBJ1-6, is NAGVMQNPRHLVRRRGQEARLRCSPMKGHSHVYWYRQLPEEGLKFMVYLQKENIIDESGMPKERFSAEFPKEGPSILRIQQVVRGDSAAYFCASSQDGYNSPLHFGNGTRLTVT.